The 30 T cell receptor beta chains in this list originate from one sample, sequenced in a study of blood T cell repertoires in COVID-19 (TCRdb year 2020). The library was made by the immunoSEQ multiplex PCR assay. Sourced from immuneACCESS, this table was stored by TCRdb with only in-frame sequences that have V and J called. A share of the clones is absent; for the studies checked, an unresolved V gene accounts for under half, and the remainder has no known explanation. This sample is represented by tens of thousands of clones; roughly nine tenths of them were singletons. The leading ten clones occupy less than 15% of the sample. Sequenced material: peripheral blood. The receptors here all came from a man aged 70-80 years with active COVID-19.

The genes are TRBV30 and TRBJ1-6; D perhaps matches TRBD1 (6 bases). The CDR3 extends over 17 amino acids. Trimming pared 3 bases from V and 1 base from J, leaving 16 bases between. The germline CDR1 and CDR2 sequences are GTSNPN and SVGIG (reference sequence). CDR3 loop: CAWSGGGGWSYNSPLHF. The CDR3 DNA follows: TGTGCCTGGAGCGGAGGGGGGGGTTGGTCCTATAATTCACCCCTCCACTTT.

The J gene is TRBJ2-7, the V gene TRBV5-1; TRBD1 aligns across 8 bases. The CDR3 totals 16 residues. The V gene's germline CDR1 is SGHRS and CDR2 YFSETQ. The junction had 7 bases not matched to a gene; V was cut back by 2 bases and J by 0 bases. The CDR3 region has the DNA TGCGCCAGCAGCTTTTTCCCAGGGGGCGGCTCCTACGAGCAGTACTTC. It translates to CASSFFPGGGSYEQYF. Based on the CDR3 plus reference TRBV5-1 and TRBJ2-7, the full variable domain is KAGVTQTPRYLIKTRGQQVTLSCSPISGHRSVSWYQQTPGQGLQFLFEYFSETQRNKGNFPGRFSGRQFSNSRSEMNVSTLELGDSALYLCASSFFPGGGSYEQYFGPGTRLTVT.

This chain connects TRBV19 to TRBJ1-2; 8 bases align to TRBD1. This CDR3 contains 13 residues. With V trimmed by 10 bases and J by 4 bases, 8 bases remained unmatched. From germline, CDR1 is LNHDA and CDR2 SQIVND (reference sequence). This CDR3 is CATQPGQAYGYTF. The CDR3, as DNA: TGTGCCACTCAACCGGGACAGGCCTATGGCTACACCTTC. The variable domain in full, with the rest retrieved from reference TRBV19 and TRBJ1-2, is DGGITQSPKYLFRKEGQNVTLSCEQNLNHDAMYWYRQDPGQGLRLIYYSQIVNDFQKGDIAEGYSVSREKKESFPLTVTSAQKNPTAFYLCATQPGQAYGYTFGSGTRLTVV.

CDR3 protein: CATSVPGTSNDEQYF. CDR3 DNA sequence: TGTGCCACCAGCGTACCCGGGACTAGTAATGACGAGCAGTACTTC. The chain uses TRBV15 and TRBJ2-7, with TRBD2 identical over 8 bases. V lost 5 bases, J lost 5 bases, and 11 bases stayed unmatched. This CDR3 has 15 residues. Germline CDR1 LNHNV, CDR2 YYDKDF (reference sequence).

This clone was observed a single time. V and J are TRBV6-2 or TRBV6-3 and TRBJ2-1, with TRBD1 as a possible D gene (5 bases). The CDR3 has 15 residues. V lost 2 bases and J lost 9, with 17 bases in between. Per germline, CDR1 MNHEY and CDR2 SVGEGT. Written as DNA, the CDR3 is TGTGCCAGCAGTTACCAGAGTTTAGGGGTCGGTGAGCAGTTCTTC. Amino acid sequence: CASSYQSLGVGEQFF.

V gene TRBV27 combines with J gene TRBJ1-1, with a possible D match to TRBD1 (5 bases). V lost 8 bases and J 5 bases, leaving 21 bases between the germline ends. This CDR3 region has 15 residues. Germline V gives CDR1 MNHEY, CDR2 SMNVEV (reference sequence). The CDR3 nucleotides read TGTGCCAGCCGGACCTGGGGGGAAGGAAGTACTGAAGCTTTCTTT. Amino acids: CASRTWGEGSTEAFF.

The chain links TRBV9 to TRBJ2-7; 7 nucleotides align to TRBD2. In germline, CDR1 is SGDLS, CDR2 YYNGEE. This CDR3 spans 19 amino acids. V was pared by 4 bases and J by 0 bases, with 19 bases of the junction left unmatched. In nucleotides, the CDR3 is TGTGCCAGCAGCCCAGGCGGGGGACGGAGTCGGGGAAGCTCCTACGAGCAGTACTTC. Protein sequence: CASSPGGGRSRGSSYEQYF.

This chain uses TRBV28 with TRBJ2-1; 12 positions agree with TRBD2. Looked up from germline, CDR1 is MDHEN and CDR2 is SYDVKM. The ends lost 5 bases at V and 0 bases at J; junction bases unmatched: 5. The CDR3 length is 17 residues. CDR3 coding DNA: TGTGCCAGCAGTCAGGGACTAGCGGGCCTCTCCTACAATGAGCAGTTCTTC. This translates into CASSQGLAGLSYNEQFF.

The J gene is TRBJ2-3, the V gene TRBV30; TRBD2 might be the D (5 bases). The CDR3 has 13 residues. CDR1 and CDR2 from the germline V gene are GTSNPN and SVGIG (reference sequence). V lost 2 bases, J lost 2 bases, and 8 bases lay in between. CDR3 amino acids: CAWSPGVTDTQYF. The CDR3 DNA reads TGTGCCTGGAGTCCCGGGGTCACAGATACGCAGTATTTT.

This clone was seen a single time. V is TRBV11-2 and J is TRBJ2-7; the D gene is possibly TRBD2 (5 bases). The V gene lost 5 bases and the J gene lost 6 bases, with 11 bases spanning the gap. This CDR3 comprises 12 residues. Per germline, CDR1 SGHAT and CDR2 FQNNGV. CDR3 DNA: TGTGCCAGCAGCCGAGGGTCGCCCGAGCAGTACTTC. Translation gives CASSRGSPEQYF.

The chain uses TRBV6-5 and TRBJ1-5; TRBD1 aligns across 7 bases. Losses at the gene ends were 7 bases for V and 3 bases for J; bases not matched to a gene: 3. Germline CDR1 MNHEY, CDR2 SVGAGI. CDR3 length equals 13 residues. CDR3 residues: CASTTGFNQPQHF. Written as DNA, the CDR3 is TGTGCCAGCACGACAGGGTTCAATCAGCCCCAGCATTTT.

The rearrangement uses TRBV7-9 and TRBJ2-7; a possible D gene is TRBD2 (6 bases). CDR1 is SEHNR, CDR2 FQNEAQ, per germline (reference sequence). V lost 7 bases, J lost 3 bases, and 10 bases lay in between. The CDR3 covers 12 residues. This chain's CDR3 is CASTRESYEQYF. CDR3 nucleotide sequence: TGTGCCAGCACCCGGGAGAGCTACGAGCAGTACTTC.

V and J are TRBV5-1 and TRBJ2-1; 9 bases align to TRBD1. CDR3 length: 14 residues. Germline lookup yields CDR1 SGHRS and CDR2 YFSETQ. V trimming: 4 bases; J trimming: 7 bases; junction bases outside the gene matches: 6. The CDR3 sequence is CASSEGTGRNEQFF. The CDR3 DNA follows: TGCGCCAGCAGCGAGGGGACAGGGCGGAATGAGCAGTTCTTC.

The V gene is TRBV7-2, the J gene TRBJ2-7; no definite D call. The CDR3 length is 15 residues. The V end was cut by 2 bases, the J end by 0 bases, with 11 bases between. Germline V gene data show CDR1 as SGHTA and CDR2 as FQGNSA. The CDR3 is CASSLSRLSSYEQYF. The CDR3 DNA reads TGTGCCAGCAGCTTAAGTCGACTCAGCTCCTACGAGCAGTACTTC.

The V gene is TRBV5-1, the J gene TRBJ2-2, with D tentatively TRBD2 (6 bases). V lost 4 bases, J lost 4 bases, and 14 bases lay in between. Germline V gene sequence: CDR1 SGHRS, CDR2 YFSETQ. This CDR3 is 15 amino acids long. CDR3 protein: CASSILSGGTGELFF. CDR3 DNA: TGCGCCAGCAGCATTCTTAGCGGCGGCACCGGGGAGCTGTTTTTT.

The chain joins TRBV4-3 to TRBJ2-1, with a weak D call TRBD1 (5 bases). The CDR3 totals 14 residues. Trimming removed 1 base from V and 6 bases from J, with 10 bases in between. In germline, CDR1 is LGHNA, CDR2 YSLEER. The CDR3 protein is CASSQVGASNEQFF. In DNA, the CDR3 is TGCGCCAGCAGCCAAGTTGGGGCCTCCAATGAGCAGTTCTTC.

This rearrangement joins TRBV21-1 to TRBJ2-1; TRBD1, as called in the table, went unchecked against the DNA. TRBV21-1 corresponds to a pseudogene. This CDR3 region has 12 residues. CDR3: CASRKQGTARFF. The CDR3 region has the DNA TGTGCCAGCAGAAAGCAGGGGACAGCCAGATTCTTC.

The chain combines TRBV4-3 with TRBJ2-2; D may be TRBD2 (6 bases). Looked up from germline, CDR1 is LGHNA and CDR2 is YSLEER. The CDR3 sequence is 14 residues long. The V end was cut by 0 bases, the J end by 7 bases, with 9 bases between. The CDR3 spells CASSQDRGIGELFF. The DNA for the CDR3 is TGCGCCAGCAGCCAAGATCGGGGGATCGGGGAGCTGTTTTTT.

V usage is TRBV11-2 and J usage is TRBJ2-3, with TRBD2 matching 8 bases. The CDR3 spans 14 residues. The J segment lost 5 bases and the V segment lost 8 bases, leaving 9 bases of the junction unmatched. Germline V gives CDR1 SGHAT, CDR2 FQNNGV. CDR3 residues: CASRMRGAGDTQYF. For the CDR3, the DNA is TGTGCCAGCCGAATGCGGGGGGCGGGAGATACGCAGTATTTT.

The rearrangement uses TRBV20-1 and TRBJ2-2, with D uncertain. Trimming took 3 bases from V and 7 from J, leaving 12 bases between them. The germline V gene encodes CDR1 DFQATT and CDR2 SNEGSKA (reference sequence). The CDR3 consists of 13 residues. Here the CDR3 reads CSASTERSGELFF. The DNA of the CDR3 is TGCAGTGCTAGTACGGAGAGAAGCGGGGAGCTGTTTTTT.

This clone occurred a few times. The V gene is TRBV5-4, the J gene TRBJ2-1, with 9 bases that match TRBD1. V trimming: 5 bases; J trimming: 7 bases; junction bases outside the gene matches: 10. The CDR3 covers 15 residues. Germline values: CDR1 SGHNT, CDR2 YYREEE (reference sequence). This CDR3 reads CASSQGQGYSNEQFF. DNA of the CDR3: TGTGCCAGCAGTCAGGGACAGGGATATAGTAATGAGCAGTTCTTC.

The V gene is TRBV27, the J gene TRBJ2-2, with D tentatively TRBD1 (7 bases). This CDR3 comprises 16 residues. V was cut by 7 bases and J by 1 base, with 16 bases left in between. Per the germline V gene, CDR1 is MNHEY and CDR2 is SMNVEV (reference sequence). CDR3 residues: CASKRAGGGNTGELFF. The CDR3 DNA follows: TGTGCCAGCAAACGGGCAGGGGGAGGGAACACCGGGGAGCTGTTTTTT.

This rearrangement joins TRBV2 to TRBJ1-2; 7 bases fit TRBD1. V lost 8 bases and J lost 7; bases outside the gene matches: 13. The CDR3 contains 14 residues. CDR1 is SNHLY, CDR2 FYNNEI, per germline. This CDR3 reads CASSSARQGSGYTF. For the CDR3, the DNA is TGTGCCAGCTCGAGCGCCCGACAGGGATCTGGCTACACCTTC.

The CDR3: CASSQHLAGQGGDYYEQYF. The CDR3 nucleotides read TGTGCCAGCAGTCAGCATTTGGCTGGACAGGGAGGGGATTACTACGAGCAGTACTTC. The gene calls are TRBV6-6 and TRBJ2-7; TRBD1 is a possible D gene (8 bases). Germline V gene sequence: CDR1 MNHNY, CDR2 SVGAGI (reference sequence). V shed 5 bases and J shed 3 bases, with 29 bases lying between them. This CDR3 comprises 19 residues.

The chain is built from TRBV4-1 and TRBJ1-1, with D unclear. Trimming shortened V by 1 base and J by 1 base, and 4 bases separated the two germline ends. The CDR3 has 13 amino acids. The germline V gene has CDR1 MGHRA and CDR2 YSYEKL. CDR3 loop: CASSQVQNTEAFF. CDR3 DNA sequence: TGCGCCAGCAGCCAAGTACAGAACACTGAAGCTTTCTTT.

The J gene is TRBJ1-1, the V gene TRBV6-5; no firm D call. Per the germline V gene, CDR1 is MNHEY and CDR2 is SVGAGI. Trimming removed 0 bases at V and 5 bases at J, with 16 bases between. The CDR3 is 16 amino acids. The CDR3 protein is CASSYSRRESRTEAFF. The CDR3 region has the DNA TGTGCCAGCAGTTACTCGAGACGGGAGAGTCGGACTGAAGCTTTCTTT.

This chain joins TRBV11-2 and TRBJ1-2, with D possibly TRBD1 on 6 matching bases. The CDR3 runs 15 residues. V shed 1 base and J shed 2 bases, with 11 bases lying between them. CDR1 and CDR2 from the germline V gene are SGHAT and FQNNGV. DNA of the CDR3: TGTGCCAGCAGCTTAGGTCTTACAGGGAACTATGGCTACACCTTC. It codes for CASSLGLTGNYGYTF.

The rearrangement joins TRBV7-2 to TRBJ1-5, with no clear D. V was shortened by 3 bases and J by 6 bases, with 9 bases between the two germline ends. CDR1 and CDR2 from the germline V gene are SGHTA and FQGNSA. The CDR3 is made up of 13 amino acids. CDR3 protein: CASSFSSIQPQHF. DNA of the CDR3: TGTGCCAGCAGCTTCTCCAGTATTCAGCCCCAGCATTTT.

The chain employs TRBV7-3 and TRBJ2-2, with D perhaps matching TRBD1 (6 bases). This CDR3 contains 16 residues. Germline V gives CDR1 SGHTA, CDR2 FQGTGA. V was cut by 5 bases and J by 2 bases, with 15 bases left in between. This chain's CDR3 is CASSPDSSHNTGELFF. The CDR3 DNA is TGTGCCAGCAGCCCGGACAGTTCCCACAACACCGGGGAGCTGTTTTTT.

In nucleotides, the CDR3 is TGTGCCATCAGTGAGAGTGGGACTAGCGCTGGGGCCAACGTCCTGACTTTC. Protein: CAISESGTSAGANVLTF. The rearrangement joins TRBV10-3 to TRBJ2-6; 10 bases match TRBD2. CDR3 size: 17 residues. Trimming took 2 bases from V and 2 from J; bases not matched to a gene: 3. Germline V CDR1 and CDR2: ENHRY, SYGVKD.